This is a list of T cell receptor beta chains from one sample in a study of blood T cell repertoires in COVID-19. Sequenced by immunoSEQ multiplex PCR; TCRdb stores in-frame clones only, minus some. The sample contains roughly 300,000 clones, 87% of which appear only once. Source material: peripheral blood. The source of these receptors is a woman in her fifties or sixties who had recovered from COVID-19. CDR3s include the opening cysteine and the closing phenylalanine or tryptophan. A D gene is named only where the DNA matches it firmly. Part of the rows lack a size; the others show once, few, many or a class for expanded clones.

TRBV4-1	TRBJ1-4	13	.	.	TGCGCCAGCAAGGGAGCACGGAGTGAAAAACTGTTTTTT	CASKGARSEKLFF
TRBV18	TRBJ1-1	15	.	.	TGTGCCAGCTCATCCCGGCTGACAGGTACGGTTGAAGCTTTCTTT	CASSSRLTGTVEAFF
TRBV18	TRBJ2-5	14	.	.	TGTGCCAGCTCACCATCGGGGTTGGAAGAGACCCAGTACTTC	CASSPSGLEETQYF
TRBV7-2	TRBJ1-1	16	.	.	TGTGCCAGCAGCTTAGCGCCGACAGGAGCTAACACTGAAGCTTTCTTT	CASSLAPTGANTEAFF
TRBV18	TRBJ2-2	15	.	.	TGTGCCAGCTCACCAATCGGGGTACGGAACGGGGAGCTGTTTTTT	CASSPIGVRNGELFF
TRBV29-1	TRBJ1-1	13	.	.	TGCAGCGCCACGGACGGGAAGAACAGTGAAGCTTTCTTT	CSATDGKNSEAFF
TRBV27	TRBJ2-4	16	.	TRBD1	TGTGCCAGCAGACTTCTCCGGGACAGGGTGGTGAACATTCAGTACTTC	CASRLLRDRVVNIQYF
TRBV7-2	TRBJ2-5	15	.	TRBD2	TGTGCCAGCAGCCGGGGACTAGCGGGAGAAGAGACCCAGTACTTC	CASSRGLAGEETQYF
TRBV19	TRBJ1-5	15	.	.	TGTGCCAGTAGTATTAACTCAGGGCAGAATCAGCCCCAGCATTTT	CASSINSGQNQPQHF
TRBV5-1	TRBJ2-6	16	once	TRBD1	TGCGCCAGCACCGAGGACAGGGGATCTGGGGCCAACGTCCTGACTTTC	CASTEDRGSGANVLTF
TRBV30	TRBJ1-2	13	.	.	TGTGCCTGGAGTGTACATGGCGGCGAGCGTCTCACCTTC	CAWSVHGGERLTF
TRBV5-1	TRBJ1-1	14	.	TRBD1	TGCGCCAGCAGGAGGGGGCACGGGAACACTGAAGCTTTCTTT	CASRRGHGNTEAFF
TRBV7-9	TRBJ1-3	17	.	TRBD1	TGTGCCAGCAGACGGGGAACGGGACAGGTCTCTGGAAACACCATATATTTT	CASRRGTGQVSGNTIYF
TRBV28	TRBJ2-2	16	once	.	TGTGCCAGCAGTTTAGGGGGCGCGGTCAACACCGGGGAGCTGTTTTTT	CASSLGGAVNTGELFF
TRBV19	TRBJ1-2	13	.	.	TGTGCCAGTAGTATACGGGAGAACTATGGCTACACCTTC	CASSIRENYGYTF
TRBV7-2	TRBJ2-7	14	.	TRBD2	TGTGCCAGCAGCGGGAGCCGGGGCGGGGGCGAGCAGTACTTC	CASSGSRGGGEQYF
TRBV3-1/TRBV3-2	TRBJ2-1	14	.	.	TGTGCCAGCAGCCAAAACCGGGTCGCAAATGAGCAGTTCTTC	CASSQNRVANEQFF
TRBV3-1/TRBV3-2	TRBJ1-6	14	.	.	TGTGCCAGCAGCCCGGACAGCTATAATTCACCCCTCCACTTT	CASSPDSYNSPLHF
TRBV13	TRBJ2-3	15	.	.	TGTGCCAGCAGCGCAGGAGGGAGAGGTACAGATACGCAGTATTTT	CASSAGGRGTDTQYF
TRBV5-4	TRBJ1-5	14	.	.	TGTGCCAGCAGCTTGGCGGGGAGCAATCAGCCCCAGCATTTT	CASSLAGSNQPQHF
TRBV10-3	TRBJ1-3	19	.	.	TGTGCCATCAGTGAGGCGACAGTTGGGCGCGTGGAAGGTGGAAACACCATATATTTT	CAISEATVGRVEGGNTIYF
TRBV2	TRBJ2-1	14	few	TRBD1	TGTGCCACCTCGACAGGGTTAACCTACAATGAGCAGTTCTTC	CATSTGLTYNEQFF
TRBV15	TRBJ1-3	15	.	.	TGTGCCACCAGCAGAGATCACAGAACCTGGACACCCATATATTTT	CATSRDHRTWTPIYF
TRBV19	TRBJ1-1	13	.	.	TGTGCCACCCAGGTGACCGGCCGAGCAGAAGCTTTCTTT	CATQVTGRAEAFF
TRBV3-1/TRBV3-2	TRBJ1-2	12	.	TRBD1	TGTGCCAGCAGCCAAGCGACAGGGGCGCCCACCTTC	CASSQATGAPTF
TRBV5-1	TRBJ1-3	16	.	TRBD1	TGCGCCAGCAGCCTGGGACAGCCGAGCTCTGGAAACACCATATATTTT	CASSLGQPSSGNTIYF
TRBV25-1	TRBJ2-3	15	.	TRBD1	TGTGCCAGCCGCCAACAGGGGTGGGACACAGATACGCAGTATTTT	CASRQQGWDTDTQYF
TRBV6-5	TRBJ1-1	13	.	.	TGTGCCAGCAGTTATGGCGGGGACACTGAAGCTTTCTTT	CASSYGGDTEAFF
TRBV2	TRBJ2-6	15	.	.	TGTGCCAGCAGTGTCAGGGAATCAGGGGCCAACGTCCTGACTTTC	CASSVRESGANVLTF
TRBV5-1	TRBJ2-5	20	few	TRBD1	TGCGCCAGCAGTTCCGATTTCGGGACAGGGGGCTGGGGTGTCCAAGAGACCCAGTACTTC	CASSSDFGTGGWGVQETQYF
TRBV3-1/TRBV3-2	TRBJ2-7	17	.	.	TGTGCCAGCAGCCGCCTGGCCAGGGCAGGTATATTTTACGAGCAGTACTTC	CASSRLARAGIFYEQYF
TRBV12-3/TRBV12-4	TRBJ1-2	13	.	.	TGTGCCAGCAGTTTTAACAGGAACTATGGCTACACCTTC	CASSFNRNYGYTF
TRBV10-3	TRBJ2-2	15	.	.	TGTGCCATCGGTGCGGGGGACAGGAGGACCGGGGAGCTGTTTTTT	CAIGAGDRRTGELFF
TRBV7-2	TRBJ1-3	14	.	.	TGTGCCAGCAGCTTACAGGGTTCTGGAAACACCATATATTTT	CASSLQGSGNTIYF
TRBV27	TRBJ1-2	18	.	TRBD1	TGTGCCAGCAGTTTATCGATTGGGACAGGGGCGTTAAACTATGGCTACACCTTC	CASSLSIGTGALNYGYTF
TRBV28	TRBJ2-3	16	.	TRBD2	TGTGCCACAATTAATAGCGGGGGGGCTTCCACAGATACGCAGTATTTT	CATINSGGASTDTQYF
TRBV20-1	TRBJ1-5	14	.	.	TGCAGTGCTAGTGCAGGGGTAGAGGGTCAGCCCCAGCATTTT	CSASAGVEGQPQHF
TRBV9	TRBJ2-3	14	.	.	TGTGCCAGCAGCAACCGAGACTACCTCTATACGCAGTATTTT	CASSNRDYLYTQYF
TRBV28	TRBJ2-1	16	.	TRBD2	TGTGCCAGCAGAAATGGACTAGCGGGAGGCCATAATGAGCAGTTCTTC	CASRNGLAGGHNEQFF
TRBV5-6	TRBJ1-1	16	few	TRBD1	TGTGCCAGCAGCTCCCCCTCGACAGGGGCCAACACTGAAGCTTTCTTT	CASSSPSTGANTEAFF
TRBV28	TRBJ1-1	14	.	.	TGTGCCAGTATTCACGGGGGTTGGAACACTGAAGCTTTCTTT	CASIHGGWNTEAFF
TRBV4-3	TRBJ2-1	14	.	.	TGCGCCAGCAGCCGGGCTCTCGCTGACAATGAGCAGTTCTTC	CASSRALADNEQFF
TRBV30	TRBJ2-2	14	.	TRBD1	TGTGCCTCACCGGGACAGGGTTGGACCGGGGAGCTGTTTTTT	CASPGQGWTGELFF
TRBV25-1	TRBJ1-1	15	.	.	TGTGCCAGCACCCCAGTGGGGGGTCAAGGGGCTGAAGCTTTCTTT	CASTPVGGQGAEAFF
TRBV12-1	TRBJ2-7	14	.	.	TGTGCCAGCAGCCCACCGGGACAAGGTAACGAGCAGTACTTC	CASSPPGQGNEQYF
TRBV12-1	TRBJ2-1	19	.	.	TGTGCCAGCAGCTTTGCCCTGAGTCGGACCGGACACTACTACAATGAGCAGTTCTTC	CASSFALSRTGHYYNEQFF
TRBV28	TRBJ2-7	14	.	TRBD1	TGTGCCAGCACCGGGACAGGGATCAACTACGAGCAGTACTTC	CASTGTGINYEQYF